This T cell receptor beta chain was documented in a study of cytomegalovirus exposure and HLA in healthy donors. PCR used 60 Vbeta primers and 13 Jbeta primers. TCRdb keeps only in-frame clones here, not all; method: immunoSEQ multiplex PCR. The sample lists 100,000 to 150,000 clones, 75% to 90% occurring once. The sample comprised PBMCs. This clonotype was sampled from a woman in her thirties or forties in good health and CMV-seropositive.

As DNA, the CDR3 is TGTGCCAGCAGTTCCCTAGCGGGGGGGCCAGATACGCAGTATTTT. The encoded protein is CASSSLAGGPDTQYF. This rearrangement joins TRBV2 to TRBJ2-3; the match to TRBD2 covers 12 bases. CDR1 is SNHLY, CDR2 FYNNEI, per germline. The CDR3 contains 15 residues. V shed 5 bases and J 4 bases; nucleotides not matched to a gene: 4.